This T cell receptor (beta chain) was retrieved from a study of vaccination effects on CD4 cells after COVID-19. Study summary: Cultures of some 1.8 million PBMC per well contained 10 IU/ml IL-2 plus 10 ug/ml peptides.

This clone was detected only once. Antigen unknown. At the end of more than 8 days of culture, CD4+ T cells were isolated. Half-medium changes using IL-2 medium occurred on days 3 and 7. The repertoire was sequenced with immunoSEQ multiplex PCR; TCRdb's copy has only in-frame clones and lacks some. Of approximately 37,000 clones listed, more than 75% are singletons. The CDR3 has 16 residues. Germline CDR1 and CDR2: SGHRS and YFSETQ. J lost 4 bases, V lost 4 bases, and 9 bases had no gene match. Study outcomes and limitations: Early post-infection timepoints were absent, and convalescent patients were few. By a late point after vaccination, infection- and vaccine-induced clones had shrunk markedly through clonal contraction.

Source: CD4+ T cells from PBMCs cultured without peptide, taken before COVID-19 vaccination. The rearrangement joins TRBV5-1 to TRBJ2-4; 9 bases are a match to TRBD1. The origin of this receptor is a human donor who received a COVID-19 vaccine. The CDR3 protein is CASSIGSGTGKNIQYF. The CDR3 region has the DNA TGCGCCAGCAGCATCGGGTCCGGGACAGGGAAAAACATTCAGTACTTC.